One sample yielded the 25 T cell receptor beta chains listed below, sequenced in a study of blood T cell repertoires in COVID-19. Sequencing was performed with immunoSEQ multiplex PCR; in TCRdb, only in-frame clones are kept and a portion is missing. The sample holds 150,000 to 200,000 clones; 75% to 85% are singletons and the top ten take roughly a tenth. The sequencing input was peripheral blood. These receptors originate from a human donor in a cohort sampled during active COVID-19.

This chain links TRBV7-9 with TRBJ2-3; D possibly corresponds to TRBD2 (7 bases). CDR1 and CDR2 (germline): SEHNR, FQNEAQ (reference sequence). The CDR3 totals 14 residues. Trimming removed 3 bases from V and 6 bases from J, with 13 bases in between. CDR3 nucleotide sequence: TGTGCCAGCAGCTTTGGGGGGGCGTCTGATACGCAGTATTTT. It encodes CASSFGGASDTQYF.

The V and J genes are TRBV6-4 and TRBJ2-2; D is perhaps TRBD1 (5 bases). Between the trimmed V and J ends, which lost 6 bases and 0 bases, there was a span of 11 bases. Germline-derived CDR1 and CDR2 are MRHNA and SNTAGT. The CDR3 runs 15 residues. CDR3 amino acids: CASSVDNSNTGELFF. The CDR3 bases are TGTGCCAGCAGCGTGGACAACTCGAACACCGGGGAGCTGTTTTTT.

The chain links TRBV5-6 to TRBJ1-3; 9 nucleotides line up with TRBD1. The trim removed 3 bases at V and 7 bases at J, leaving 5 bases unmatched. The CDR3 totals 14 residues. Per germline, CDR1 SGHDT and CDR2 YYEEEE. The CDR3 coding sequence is TGTGCCAGCAGCTGGGGGACAGGGCGGAACACCATATATTTT. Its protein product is CASSWGTGRNTIYF. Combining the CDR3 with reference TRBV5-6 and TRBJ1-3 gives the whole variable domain DAGVTQSPTHLIKTRGQQVTLRCSPKSGHDTVSWYQQALGQGPQFIFQYYEEEERQRGNFPDRFSGHQFPNYSSELNVNALLLGDSALYLCASSWGTGRNTIYFGEGSWLTVV.

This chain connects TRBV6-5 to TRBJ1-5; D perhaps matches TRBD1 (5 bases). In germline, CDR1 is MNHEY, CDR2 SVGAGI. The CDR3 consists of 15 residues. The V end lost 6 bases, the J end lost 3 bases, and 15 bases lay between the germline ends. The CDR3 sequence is CASSRGRTNNQPQHF. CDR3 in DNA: TGTGCCAGCAGCCGGGGGAGGACGAACAATCAGCCCCAGCATTTT.

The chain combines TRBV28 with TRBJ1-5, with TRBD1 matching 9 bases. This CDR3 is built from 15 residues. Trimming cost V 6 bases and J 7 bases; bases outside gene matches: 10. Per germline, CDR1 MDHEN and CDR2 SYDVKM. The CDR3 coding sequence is TGTGCCAGCAGCTTGGGACAGGGTTATCGACAGCCCCAGCATTTT. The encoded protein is CASSLGQGYRQPQHF.

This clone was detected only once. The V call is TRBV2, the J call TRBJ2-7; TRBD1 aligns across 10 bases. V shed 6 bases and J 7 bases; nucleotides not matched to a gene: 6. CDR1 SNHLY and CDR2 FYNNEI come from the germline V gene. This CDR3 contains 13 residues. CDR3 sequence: CASRGTGDVEQYF. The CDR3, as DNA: TGTGCCAGCAGAGGGACAGGGGATGTGGAGCAGTACTTC.

Written as DNA, the CDR3 is TGTGCCAGCAGCCCTATCATGGGTGGAGGGAGGGGCACTGAAGCTTTCTTT. The encoded protein is CASSPIMGGGRGTEAFF. The V and J genes are TRBV11-2 and TRBJ1-1; D possibly corresponds to TRBD1 (5 bases). CDR3 length equals 17 residues. Trimming removed 5 bases at V and 4 bases at J, with 23 bases between. The V gene's germline CDR1 is SGHAT and CDR2 FQNNGV.

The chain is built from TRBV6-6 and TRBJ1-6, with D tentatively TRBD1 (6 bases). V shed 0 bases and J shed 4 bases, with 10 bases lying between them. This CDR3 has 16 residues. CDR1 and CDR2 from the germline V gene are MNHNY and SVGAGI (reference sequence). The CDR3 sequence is CASSYSRTDYNSPLHF. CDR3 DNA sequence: TGTGCCAGCAGTTACTCAAGGACAGATTATAATTCACCCCTCCACTTT.

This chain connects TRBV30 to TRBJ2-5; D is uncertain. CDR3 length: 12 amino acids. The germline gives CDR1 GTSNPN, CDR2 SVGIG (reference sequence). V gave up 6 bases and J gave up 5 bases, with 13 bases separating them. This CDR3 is CACTNTGETQYF. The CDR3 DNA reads TGTGCCTGTACGAACACCGGGGAGACCCAGTACTTC. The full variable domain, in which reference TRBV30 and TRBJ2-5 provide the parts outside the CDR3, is SQTIHQWPATLVQPVGSPLSLECTVEGTSNPNLYWYRQAAGRGLQLLFYSVGIGQISSEVPQNLSASRPQDRQFILSSKKLLLSDSGFYLCACTNTGETQYFGPGTRLLVL.

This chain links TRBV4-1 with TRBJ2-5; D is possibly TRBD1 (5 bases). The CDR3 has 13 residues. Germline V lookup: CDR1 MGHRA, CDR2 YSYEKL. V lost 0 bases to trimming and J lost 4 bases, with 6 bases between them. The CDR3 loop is CASSQEGAETQYF. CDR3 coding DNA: TGCGCCAGCAGCCAAGAAGGGGCAGAGACCCAGTACTTC.

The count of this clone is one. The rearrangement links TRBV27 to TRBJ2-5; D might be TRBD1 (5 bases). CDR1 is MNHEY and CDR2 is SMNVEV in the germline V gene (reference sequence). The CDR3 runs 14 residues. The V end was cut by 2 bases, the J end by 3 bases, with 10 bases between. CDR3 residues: CASSLLGREETQYF. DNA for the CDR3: TGTGCCAGCAGTTTACTTGGCAGGGAAGAGACCCAGTACTTC.

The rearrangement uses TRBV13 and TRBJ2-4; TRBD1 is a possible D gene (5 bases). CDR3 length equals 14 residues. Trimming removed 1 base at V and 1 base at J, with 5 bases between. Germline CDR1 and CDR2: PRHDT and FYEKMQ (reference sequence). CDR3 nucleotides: TGTGCCAGCAGCTTAGACAGGGCCAAAAACATTCAGTACTTC. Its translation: CASSLDRAKNIQYF.

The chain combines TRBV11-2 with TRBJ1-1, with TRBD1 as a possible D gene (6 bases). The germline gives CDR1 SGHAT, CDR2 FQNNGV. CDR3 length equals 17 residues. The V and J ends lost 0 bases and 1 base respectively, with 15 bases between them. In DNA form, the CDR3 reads TGTGCCAGCAGCTTAGATAGGCGGGGGGCTAAGAACACTGAAGCTTTCTTT. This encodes CASSLDRRGAKNTEAFF.

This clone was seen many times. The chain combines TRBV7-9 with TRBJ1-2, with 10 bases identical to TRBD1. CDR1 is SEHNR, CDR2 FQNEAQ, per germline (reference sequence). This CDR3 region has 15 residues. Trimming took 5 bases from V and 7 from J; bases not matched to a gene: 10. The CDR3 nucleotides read TGTGCCAGCAGCACCTGGACAGGGGGAATCAGTGGCTACACCTTC. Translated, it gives CASSTWTGGISGYTF.

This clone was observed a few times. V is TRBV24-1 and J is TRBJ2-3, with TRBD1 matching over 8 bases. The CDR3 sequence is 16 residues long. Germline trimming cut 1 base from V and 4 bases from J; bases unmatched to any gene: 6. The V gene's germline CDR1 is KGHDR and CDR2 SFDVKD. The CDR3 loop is CATSDLGQGQSDTQYF. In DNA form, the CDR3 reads TGTGCCACCAGTGATTTAGGACAGGGACAATCAGATACGCAGTATTTT.

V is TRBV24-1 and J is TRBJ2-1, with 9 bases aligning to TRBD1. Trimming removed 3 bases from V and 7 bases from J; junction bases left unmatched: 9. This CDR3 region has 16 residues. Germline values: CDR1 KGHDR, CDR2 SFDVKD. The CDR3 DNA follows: TGTGCCACCAGTGATAGCCCGGGACAGGGCAAAAATGAGCAGTTCTTC. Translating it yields CATSDSPGQGKNEQFF.

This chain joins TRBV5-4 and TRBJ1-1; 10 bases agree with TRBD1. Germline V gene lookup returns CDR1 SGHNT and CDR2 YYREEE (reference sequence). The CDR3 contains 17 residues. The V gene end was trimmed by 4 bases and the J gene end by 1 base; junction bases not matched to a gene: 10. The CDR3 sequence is CASSPRMRDRGNTEAFF. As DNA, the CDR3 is TGTGCCAGCAGCCCCCGGATGAGGGACAGGGGGAACACTGAAGCTTTCTTT.

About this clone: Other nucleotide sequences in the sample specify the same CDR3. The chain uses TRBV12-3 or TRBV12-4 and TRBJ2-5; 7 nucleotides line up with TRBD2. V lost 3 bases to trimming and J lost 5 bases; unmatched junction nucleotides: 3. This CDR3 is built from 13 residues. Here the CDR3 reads CASSLAGVETQYF. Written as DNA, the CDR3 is TGTGCCAGCAGTTTGGCGGGGGTGGAGACCCAGTACTTC.

Here the CDR3 DNA reads TGTGCCAGCAGCCCCTGGGACAGGGCCTACGAGCAGTACTTC. The encoded protein is CASSPWDRAYEQYF. This rearrangement joins TRBV5-8 to TRBJ2-7; 9 bases fit TRBD1. Trimming took 4 bases from V and 2 from J; bases not matched to a gene: 4. The CDR3 has 14 residues. Per germline, CDR1 SGHTS and CDR2 YDEGEE.

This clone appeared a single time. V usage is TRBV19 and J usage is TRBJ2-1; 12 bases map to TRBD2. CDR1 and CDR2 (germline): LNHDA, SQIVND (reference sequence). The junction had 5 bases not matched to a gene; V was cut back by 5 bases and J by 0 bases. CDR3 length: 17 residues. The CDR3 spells CASSLLAGGGSYNEQFF. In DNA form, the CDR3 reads TGTGCCAGTAGTCTTCTAGCGGGAGGGGGCTCCTACAATGAGCAGTTCTTC.

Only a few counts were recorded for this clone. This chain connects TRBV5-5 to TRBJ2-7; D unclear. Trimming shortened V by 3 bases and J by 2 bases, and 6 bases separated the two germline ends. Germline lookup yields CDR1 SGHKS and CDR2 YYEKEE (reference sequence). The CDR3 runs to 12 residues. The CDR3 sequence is CASSSLTYEQYF. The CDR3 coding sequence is TGTGCCAGCAGCTCACTTACCTACGAGCAGTACTTC.

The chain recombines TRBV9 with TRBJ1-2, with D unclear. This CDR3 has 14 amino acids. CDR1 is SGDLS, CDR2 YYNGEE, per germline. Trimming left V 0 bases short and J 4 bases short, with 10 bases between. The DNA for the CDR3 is TGTGCCAGCAGCGTAGGGCGGTCCATCTATGGCTACACCTTC. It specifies CASSVGRSIYGYTF. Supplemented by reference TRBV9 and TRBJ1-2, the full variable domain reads DSGVTQTPKHLITATGQRVTLRCSPRSGDLSVYWYQQSLDQGLQFLIQYYNGEERAKGNILERFSAQQFPDLHSELNLSSLELGDSALYFCASSVGRSIYGYTFGSGTRLTVV.

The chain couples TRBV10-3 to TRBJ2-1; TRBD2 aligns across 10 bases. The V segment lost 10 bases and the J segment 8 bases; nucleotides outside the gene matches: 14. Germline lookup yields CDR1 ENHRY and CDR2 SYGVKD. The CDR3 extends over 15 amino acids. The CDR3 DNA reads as TGTGCCACCTTGGCGCTAGCGGGGGCGGGGCATGAGCAGTTCTTC. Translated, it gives CATLALAGAGHEQFF.

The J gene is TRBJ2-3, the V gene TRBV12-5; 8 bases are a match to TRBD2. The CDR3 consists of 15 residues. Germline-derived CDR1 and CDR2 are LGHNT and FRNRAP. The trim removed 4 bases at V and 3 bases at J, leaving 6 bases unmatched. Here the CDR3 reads CASGSGTRKTDTQYF. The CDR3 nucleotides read TGTGCTAGTGGTTCGGGGACTAGAAAAACAGATACGCAGTATTTT.

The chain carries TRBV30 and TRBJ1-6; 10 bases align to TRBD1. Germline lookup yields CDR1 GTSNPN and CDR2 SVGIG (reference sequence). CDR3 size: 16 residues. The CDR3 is CAATGGANAYNSPLHF. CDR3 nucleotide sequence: TGTGCGGCGACAGGGGGCGCTAACGCCTATAATTCACCCCTCCACTTT.